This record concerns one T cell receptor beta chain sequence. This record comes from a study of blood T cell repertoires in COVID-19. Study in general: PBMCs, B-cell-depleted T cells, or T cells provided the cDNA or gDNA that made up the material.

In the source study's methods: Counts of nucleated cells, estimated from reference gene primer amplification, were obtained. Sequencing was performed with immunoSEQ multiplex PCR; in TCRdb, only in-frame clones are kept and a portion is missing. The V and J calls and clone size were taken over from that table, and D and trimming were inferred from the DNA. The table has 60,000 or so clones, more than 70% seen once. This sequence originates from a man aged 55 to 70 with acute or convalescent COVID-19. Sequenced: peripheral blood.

The CDR3 loop reads CASSPRGGRYEQFF. Here the CDR3 DNA reads TGTGCCAGCAGCCCCCGAGGGGGCAGGTATGAGCAGTTCTTC. This chain links TRBV7-2 with TRBJ2-1; TRBD1 matches 7 bases. The germline V gene has CDR1 SGHTA and CDR2 FQGNSA. Trimming cost V 5 bases and J 8 bases; bases outside gene matches: 9. CDR3 length: 14 amino acids. The variable domain in full, with the rest retrieved from reference TRBV7-2 and TRBJ2-1, is GAGVSQSPSNKVTEKGKDVELRCDPISGHTALYWYRQSLGQGLEFLIYFQGNSAPDKSGLPSDRFSAERTGGSVSTLTIQRTQQEDSAVYLCASSPRGGRYEQFFGPGTRLTVL.